The 23 T cell receptor beta chains presented below share a single source sample, sequenced in a study of T cells after yellow fever vaccination. TCRdb re-called the 5' RACE reads through MiXCR, storing one row per CDR3 protein. This sample has 250,000 to 300,000 distinct CDR3 sequences, with about an eighth found just once. Material: CD4+ T cells sorted from PBMCs, obtained 45 days after the yellow fever booster vaccination. Receptor source: a man aged 25 to 40 who received the YFV17D yellow fever vaccine.

This clonotype showed up many times. The chain has TRBV2 and TRBJ2-2, with D unresolved. The CDR3 is 16 amino acids. V dropped 0 bases and J dropped 2 bases, with 10 bases sitting between them. Germline values: CDR1 SNHLY, CDR2 FYNNEI. The CDR3 DNA reads TGTGCCAGCAGTGAAGCTCGGCGGAAAAACACCGGGGAGCTGTTTTTT. Amino acid sequence: CASSEARRKNTGELFF.

The chain uses TRBV20-1 and TRBJ1-6, with 7 bases lining up with TRBD1. J gave up 13 bases and V 7 bases, and 13 bases lay outside the gene matches. The CDR3 totals 13 residues. Germline lookup yields CDR1 DFQATT and CDR2 SNEGSKA (reference sequence). CDR3 amino acids: CSGVQGQRKPLHF. The CDR3 bases are TGCAGTGGGGTGCAGGGACAGAGGAAGCCCCTCCACTTT.

In this sample, this clonotype turned up many times. The gene calls are TRBV29-1 and TRBJ2-2; 8 nucleotides line up with TRBD1. The CDR3 runs to 16 residues. Per the germline V gene, CDR1 is SQVTM and CDR2 is ANQGSEA. J gave up 7 bases and V 6 bases, and 16 bases lay outside the gene matches. The CDR3 bases are TGCAGCGTCTCTACCCACCTGTCAGGGGGCATCGGGGAGCTGTTTTTT. The encoded protein is CSVSTHLSGGIGELFF.

The genes are TRBV7-2 and TRBJ2-3; TRBD1 agrees at 7 bases. From germline, CDR1 is SGHTA and CDR2 FQGNSA. With V trimmed by 5 bases and J by 0 bases, 2 bases remained unmatched. This CDR3 comprises 14 residues. The CDR3 DNA reads TGTGCCAGCAGCACCAGGGGGAGCACAGATACGCAGTATTTT. Residues: CASSTRGSTDTQYF.

This sequence joins TRBV12-3 or TRBV12-4 and TRBJ2-7; 8 bases map to TRBD2. Trimming cost V 1 base and J 2 bases; bases outside gene matches: 7. There are 16 residues in the CDR3. The CDR3 DNA sequence: TGTGCCAGCAGTTTAGTGGGTAGCGGGACCCCCTACGAGCAGTACTTC. Its translation: CASSLVGSGTPYEQYF.

The sample holds a few counts of this clonotype. The rearrangement joins TRBV5-6 to TRBJ2-3; D is perhaps TRBD2 (6 bases). Germline CDR1 is SGHDT and CDR2 is YYEEEE. There are 13 residues in the CDR3. V was pared by 6 bases and J by 2 bases, with 10 bases between. Written as DNA, the CDR3 is TGTGCCAGCACCCGGGGGTCCACAGATACGCAGTATTTT. Its translation is CASTRGSTDTQYF.

This clonotype has only a few counts. The J gene is TRBJ2-7, the V gene TRBV4-3; 10 bases agree with TRBD1. Germline V CDR1 and CDR2: LGHNA, YSLEER. J was trimmed by 1 base and V by 1 base; bases with no gene match: 1. This CDR3 has 15 amino acids. The chain's CDR3 is CASSQVGQGSYEQYF. The DNA for the CDR3 is TGCGCCAGCAGCCAAGTGGGACAGGGGTCCTACGAGCAGTACTTC.

The V and J genes are TRBV5-1 and TRBJ2-1; possible D gene TRBD2, 5 bases. V lost 3 bases and J 5 bases, leaving 12 bases between the germline ends. Per the germline V gene, CDR1 is SGHRS and CDR2 is YFSETQ. The CDR3 has 14 residues. The CDR3 nucleotides read TGCGCCAGCAGCTCAGGACTGGAGGACAATGAGCAGTTCTTC. Its translation: CASSSGLEDNEQFF.

The table lists this clonotype with a few counts. The V and J genes are TRBV6-5 and TRBJ1-2; tentatively, D is TRBD1 (5 bases). Germline V gene lookup returns CDR1 MNHEY and CDR2 SVGAGI. The V end was cut by 5 bases, the J end by 1 base, with 8 bases between. This CDR3 comprises 13 residues. CDR3 amino acids: CASSLDSNYGYTF. CDR3 nucleotides: TGTGCCAGCAGTCTCGACAGTAACTATGGCTACACCTTC.

The CDR3 loop reads CASSKFLTSGSQETQYF. The CDR3 DNA sequence: TGTGCCAGCAGCAAATTTCTTACTAGCGGGAGCCAAGAGACCCAGTACTTC. The chain recombines TRBV21-1 with TRBJ2-5; the table's D gene call, TRBD2, was not cross checked with the DNA. TRBV21-1 constitutes a pseudogene. The CDR3 has 17 residues.

This clonotype was seen a few times. J is TRBJ2-1 and V is TRBV20-1; TRBD2 matches at 7 bases. The CDR3 has 15 amino acids. V trimming: 6 bases; J trimming: 6 bases; junction bases outside the gene matches: 14. Germline CDR1 reads DFQATT; CDR2 reads SNEGSKA (reference sequence). The CDR3 DNA sequence: TGCAGTGCAGATGACACTGGGAGGGCCCCCAATGAGCAGTTCTTC. Its translation is CSADDTGRAPNEQFF.

This clonotype has only a few counts. The chain uses TRBV11-3 and TRBJ2-1; 7 nucleotides align to TRBD2. Germline V gene data show CDR1 as SGHNT and CDR2 as YENEEA. This CDR3 has 15 amino acids. Trimming took 5 bases from V and 9 from J; bases not matched to a gene: 13. The CDR3: CASSDSGGSRSEQFF. The CDR3 DNA reads TGTGCCAGCAGCGACTCTGGCGGGAGTAGGAGTGAGCAGTTCTTC. Full variable domain (missing parts from reference TRBV11-3 and TRBJ2-1): EAGVVQSPRYKIIEKKQPVAFWCNPISGHNTLYWYLQNLGQGPELLIRYENEEAVDDSQLPKDRFSAERLKGVDSTLKIQPAELGDSAVYLCASSDSGGSRSEQFFGPGTRLTVL.

This chain uses TRBV5-1 with TRBJ2-1; the D gene is possibly TRBD1 (6 bases). Germline V gene lookup returns CDR1 SGHRS and CDR2 YFSETQ. The CDR3 runs 15 residues. Trimming stripped 5 bases from V and 0 bases from J, with 12 bases between. The CDR3 sequence: CASRGDTSSYNEQFF. CDR3 nucleotides: TGCGCCAGCAGGGGGGACACCAGCTCCTACAATGAGCAGTTCTTC.

The table lists this clonotype with a few counts. V and J are TRBV20-1 and TRBJ2-3; 7 bases line up with TRBD1. There are 15 residues in the CDR3. Trimming removed 0 bases from V and 6 bases from J; junction bases left unmatched: 9. In germline, CDR1 is DFQATT, CDR2 SNEGSKA (reference sequence). The CDR3: CSARDPNRGSDTQYF. CDR3 sequence (DNA): TGCAGTGCTAGAGATCCGAACAGGGGTTCGGATACGCAGTATTTT.

This clonotype turned up a few times. V gene TRBV5-1 combines with J gene TRBJ2-3; 8 bases are shared with TRBD1. J lost 1 base, V lost 6 bases, and 4 bases had no gene match. The CDR3 is 14 amino acids. From germline, CDR1 is SGHRS and CDR2 YFSETQ. CDR3: CASTTGVRTDTQYF. CDR3 DNA: TGCGCCAGCACGACAGGGGTCCGCACAGATACGCAGTATTTT.

Many counts were recorded for this clonotype. V is TRBV12-3 or TRBV12-4 and J is TRBJ2-7; D unclear. V gave up 3 bases and J gave up 3 bases, with 3 bases separating them. The CDR3 loop spans 11 amino acids. The CDR3: CASSFGYEQYF. Here the CDR3 DNA reads TGTGCCAGCAGTTTCGGCTACGAGCAGTACTTC.

V usage is TRBV4-3 and J usage is TRBJ1-1; D is unclear. CDR1 and CDR2 from the germline V gene are LGHNA and YSLEER. The CDR3 spans 15 residues. V was cut by 4 bases and J by 1 base, with 13 bases left in between. The CDR3 region has the DNA TGCGCCAGCAGCCTCGGCCCCGGCCAGAACACTGAAGCTTTCTTT. It yields the protein CASSLGPGQNTEAFF.

The chain couples TRBV20-1 to TRBJ2-1; TRBD2 aligns across 13 bases. This CDR3 region has 14 residues. The V segment lost 6 bases and the J segment 7 bases; nucleotides outside the gene matches: 6. Germline CDR1 and CDR2: DFQATT and SNEGSKA (reference sequence). The CDR3 reads CSAAGTSGTNEQFF. CDR3 in DNA: TGCAGTGCAGCCGGGACTAGCGGGACGAATGAGCAGTTCTTC.

This clonotype was seen only a few times. The gene calls are TRBV5-1 and TRBJ2-5; D perhaps matches TRBD2 (6 bases). There are 14 residues in the CDR3. Germline V CDR1 and CDR2: SGHRS, YFSETQ. Trimming removed 4 bases from V and 5 bases from J, with 15 bases in between. The CDR3 nucleotides read TGCGCCAGCAGCCCCCGGACCGGAGGGGAGACCCAGTACTTC. Translating it yields CASSPRTGGETQYF. The variable domain in full, with the rest retrieved from reference TRBV5-1 and TRBJ2-5, is KAGVTQTPRYLIKTRGQQVTLSCSPISGHRSVSWYQQTPGQGLQFLFEYFSETQRNKGNFPGRFSGRQFSNSRSEMNVSTLELGDSALYLCASSPRTGGETQYFGPGTRLLVL.

This clonotype has just a few counts. The chain has TRBV4-1 and TRBJ2-7; 9 positions agree with TRBD1. After removal of 0 bases from V and 2 bases from J, the junction contained 8 bases not matched to a gene. The CDR3 totals 17 residues. CDR1 and CDR2 from the germline V gene are MGHRA and YSYEKL. CDR3 in amino acids: CASSQESLGQGPYEQYF. CDR3 in DNA: TGCGCCAGCAGCCAAGAATCTTTGGGACAGGGACCCTACGAGCAGTACTTC.

In its sample, this clonotype was seen a few times. CDR3 bases: TGTGCCAGCAGTTGGAGCGTAAAAGAGACCCAGTACTTC. Residues: CASSWSVKETQYF. The chain links TRBV6-5 to TRBJ2-5; D is ambiguous. CDR3 size: 13 residues. The germline V gene encodes CDR1 MNHEY and CDR2 SVGAGI. Trimming pared 4 bases from V and 3 bases from J, leaving 9 bases between.

The chain is built from TRBV21-1 and TRBJ2-1; TRBD2, the D gene given by the table, was not confirmed from the DNA. TRBV21-1 is classified as a pseudogene. The CDR3 spans 16 residues. This chain's CDR3 is CASTKSGSGRDNEQFF. CDR3 bases: TGTGCCAGCACCAAAAGTGGTAGCGGGAGGGACAATGAGCAGTTCTTC.

DNA for the CDR3: TGTGCCAGCAGCTTAAGGTCGGTCGGAAGCTACGAGCAGTACTTC. As protein: CASSLRSVGSYEQYF. V is TRBV7-8 and J is TRBJ2-7; D gene ambiguous. The V and J ends lost 2 bases and 3 bases respectively, with 14 bases between them. Germline assignment: CDR1 SGHVS and CDR2 FQNEAQ. This CDR3 has 15 residues.